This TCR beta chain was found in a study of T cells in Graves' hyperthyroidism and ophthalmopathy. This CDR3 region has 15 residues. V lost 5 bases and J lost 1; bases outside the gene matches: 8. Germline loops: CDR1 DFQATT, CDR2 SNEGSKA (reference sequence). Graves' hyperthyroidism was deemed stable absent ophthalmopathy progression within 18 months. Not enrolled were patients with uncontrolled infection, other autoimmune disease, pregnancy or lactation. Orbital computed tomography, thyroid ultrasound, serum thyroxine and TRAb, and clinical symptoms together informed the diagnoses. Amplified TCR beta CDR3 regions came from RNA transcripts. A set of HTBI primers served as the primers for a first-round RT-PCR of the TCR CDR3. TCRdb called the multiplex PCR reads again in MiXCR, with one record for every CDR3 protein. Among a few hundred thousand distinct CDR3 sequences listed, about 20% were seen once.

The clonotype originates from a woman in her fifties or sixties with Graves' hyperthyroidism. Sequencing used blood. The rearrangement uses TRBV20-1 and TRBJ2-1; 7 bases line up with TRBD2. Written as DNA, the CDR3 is TGCAGTGCTGAGGATGGGGGGGTTTCCTACAATGAGCAGTTCTTC. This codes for CSAEDGGVSYNEQFF.